A single sample gave rise to the 16 T cell receptor beta chains below, sequenced in a study of cytomegalovirus exposure and HLA in healthy donors. PCR primers comprised 60 Vbeta and 13 Jbeta primers. TCRdb's copy holds only in-frame clones and misses some; the assay was immunoSEQ multiplex PCR. The table lists around 120,000 clones, around 85% of them singletons. Sample: PBMCs. These receptors all come from a boy between 5 and 17 years old in good health and CMV-seronegative.

The V and J genes are TRBV9 and TRBJ1-6; TRBD1 agrees at 11 bases. J lost 14 bases, V lost 6 bases, and 13 bases had no gene match. Germline assignment: CDR1 SGDLS and CDR2 YYNGEE. This CDR3 has 15 amino acids. As DNA, the CDR3 is TGTGCCAGCACAGGGTCCGGGACAGGGGGTTCGGCCCTCCACTTT. It translates to CASTGSGTGGSALHF.

The V gene is TRBV7-2, the J gene TRBJ2-3; a weak D match, TRBD2 (5 bases). Germline CDR1 SGHTA, CDR2 FQGNSA. Trimming took off 7 bases at V and 4 bases at J, with 9 bases between the two ends. This CDR3 region has 12 residues. The chain's CDR3 is CASILAADTQYF. The CDR3 DNA reads TGTGCCAGCATCCTAGCCGCAGATACGCAGTATTTT.

The rearrangement joins TRBV4-3 to TRBJ2-3, with D possibly TRBD2 on 6 matching bases. The germline CDR1 and CDR2 sequences are LGHNA and YSLEER. V was clipped by 1 base and J by 0 bases, with 11 bases between them. The CDR3 is 16 residues long. In nucleotides, the CDR3 is TGCGCCAGCAGCCAAGGGGGTAGCGGAAGCACAGATACGCAGTATTTT. This gives the protein CASSQGGSGSTDTQYF.

V is TRBV5-4 and J is TRBJ2-2; 12 nucleotides line up with TRBD2. The CDR3 is 18 amino acids. With 4 bases clipped from V and 4 bases from J, the junction kept 11 bases outside the gene matches. Germline CDR1 reads SGHNT; CDR2 reads YYREEE (reference sequence). CDR3: CASSRRLAGGRLTGELFF. CDR3 DNA sequence: TGTGCCAGCAGCCGACGCCTAGCGGGGGGGCGCCTCACCGGGGAGCTGTTTTTT.

J is TRBJ1-1 and V is TRBV7-2, with D unclear. CDR3 length: 12 amino acids. V was cut by 3 bases and J by 5 bases, with 7 bases left in between. Per the germline V gene, CDR1 is SGHTA and CDR2 is FQGNSA. Here the CDR3 reads CASSFEKTEAFF. The DNA for the CDR3 is TGTGCCAGCAGCTTCGAGAAGACTGAAGCTTTCTTT.

This clone has only one observation. The V call is TRBV4-3, the J call TRBJ2-7; TRBD1 is a possible D gene (5 bases). Deletions cut 2 bases from V and 0 bases from J, with 11 bases between. Germline CDR1 reads LGHNA; CDR2 reads YSLEER. This CDR3 contains 15 residues. The CDR3 region has the DNA TGCGCCAGCAGCCAAACAACAGGAGACTCCTACGAGCAGTACTTC. Encoded protein: CASSQTTGDSYEQYF.

This clone turned up a few times. This sequence joins TRBV4-3 and TRBJ2-7, with a possible D match to TRBD2 (5 bases). With 0 bases removed from V and 3 bases from J, the gap between germline ends came to 9 bases. Looked up from germline, CDR1 is LGHNA and CDR2 is YSLEER. The CDR3 covers 14 residues. The CDR3 DNA follows: TGCGCCAGCAGCCAAGATCCGAGGGACTACGAGCAGTACTTC. Its protein product is CASSQDPRDYEQYF.

This chain joins TRBV5-8 and TRBJ2-2, with D possibly matching TRBD1 (6 bases). V lost 4 bases, J lost 2 bases, and 9 bases lay in between. CDR1 and CDR2 (germline): SGHTS, YDEGEE. The CDR3 length is 14 residues. In nucleotides, the CDR3 is TGTGCCAGCAGCGGGACACTTAACACCGGGGAGCTGTTTTTT. It encodes CASSGTLNTGELFF.

The CDR3 DNA reads TGTGCCAGCTCACCACCTTCTACCTACAATGAGCAGTTCTTC. It yields the protein CASSPPSTYNEQFF. This chain uses TRBV18 with TRBJ2-1; D not certain. Deletions cut 0 bases from V and 2 bases from J, with 5 bases between. Germline loops: CDR1 KGHSH, CDR2 LQKENI. The CDR3 has 14 residues. Full variable domain (missing parts from reference TRBV18 and TRBJ2-1): NAGVMQNPRHLVRRRGQEARLRCSPMKGHSHVYWYRQLPEEGLKFMVYLQKENIIDESGMPKERFSAEFPKEGPSILRIQQVVRGDSAAYFCASSPPSTYNEQFFGPGTRLTVL.

CDR3 sequence (DNA): TGTGCCAGCAGCCCATCTAGCGGGTCCTACGAGCAGTACTTC. It codes for CASSPSSGSYEQYF. This rearrangement joins TRBV7-3 to TRBJ2-7, with TRBD2 matching over 8 bases. V lost 5 bases, J lost 1 base, and 4 bases stayed unmatched. The CDR3 is made up of 14 amino acids. The germline V gene encodes CDR1 SGHTA and CDR2 FQGTGA. Based on the CDR3 plus reference TRBV7-3 and TRBJ2-7, the full variable domain is GAGVSQTPSNKVTEKGKYVELRCDPISGHTALYWYRQSLGQGPEFLIYFQGTGAADDSGLPNDRFFAVRPEGSVSTLKIQRTERGDSAVYLCASSPSSGSYEQYFGPGTRLTVT.

This clone was detected once. The chain uses TRBV5-6 and TRBJ2-3; TRBD2 matches 12 bases. V lost 4 bases and J lost 8; bases outside the gene matches: 11. Germline loops: CDR1 SGHDT, CDR2 YYEEEE. The CDR3 covers 16 residues. The CDR3 sequence is CASSRGTSGPRVTQYF. The DNA of the CDR3 is TGTGCCAGCAGCAGAGGGACTAGCGGGCCCCGAGTTACGCAGTATTTT.

The chain employs TRBV4-1 and TRBJ1-1, with D perhaps matching TRBD1 (5 bases). Germline V gene lookup returns CDR1 MGHRA and CDR2 YSYEKL. The V end lost 2 bases, the J end lost 7 bases, and 14 bases lay between the germline ends. There are 14 residues in the CDR3. The CDR3 reads CASSQPTSGFEAFF. The CDR3 coding sequence is TGCGCCAGCAGCCAACCTACTTCAGGGTTTGAAGCTTTCTTT.

This clone has only one observation. DNA for the CDR3: TGCAGCGTTGGGTCGGGGGATCTAGCAGATACGCAGTATTTT. This encodes CSVGSGDLADTQYF. V gene TRBV29-1 combines with J gene TRBJ2-3; D possibly corresponds to TRBD2 (6 bases). V lost 4 bases and J 4 bases, leaving 15 bases between the germline ends. In germline, CDR1 is SQVTM, CDR2 ANQGSEA. This CDR3 contains 14 residues.

V gene TRBV27 combines with J gene TRBJ2-1, with D possibly TRBD1 on 6 matching bases. The V end was cut by 3 bases, the J end by 3 bases, with 18 bases between. This CDR3 spans 17 amino acids. Germline V CDR1 and CDR2: MNHEY, SMNVEV (reference sequence). CDR3 coding DNA: TGTGCCAGCAGTTTCTACAAAACAGGGTCCTACTACAATGAGCAGTTCTTC. Translation: CASSFYKTGSYYNEQFF.

The V and J genes are TRBV2 and TRBJ1-1; D possibly corresponds to TRBD1 (6 bases). The CDR3 loop spans 14 amino acids. The germline gives CDR1 SNHLY, CDR2 FYNNEI. With 6 bases removed from V and 5 bases from J, the gap between germline ends came to 16 bases. In DNA form, the CDR3 reads TGTGCCAGCAGGGGGTTCAGGGGCCATACTGAAGCTTTCTTT. Amino acids: CASRGFRGHTEAFF.

This clone has just one count. The chain couples TRBV13 to TRBJ1-2; tentative D call: TRBD1 (5 bases). Germline CDR1 is PRHDT and CDR2 is FYEKMQ (reference sequence). The CDR3 loop spans 15 amino acids. Deletions cut 5 bases from V and 4 bases from J, with 17 bases between. The CDR3 nucleotides are TGTGCCAGCAGCCCCCAAGACAGCCCCTCCTATGGCTACACCTTC. It yields the protein CASSPQDSPSYGYTF.